This T cell receptor beta chain was profiled in a study of technical replicates of blood from a few donors. The CDR3 sequence is 14 residues long. CDR1 and CDR2 from the germline V gene are MNHNS and SASEGT. The V gene end was trimmed by 5 bases and the J gene end by 3 bases; junction bases not matched to a gene: 6. Data came from immunoSEQ multiplex PCR; TCRdb stores just in-frame clones and leaves some out. The table has about 15,000 clones, approximately 88% seen once; the top ten hold around 13%. V gene TRBV6-1 combines with J gene TRBJ1-1, with TRBD1 matching over 7 bases. The specimen sequenced was PBMCs. The source of this sequence is a human donor in good health. For the CDR3, the DNA is TGTGCCAGCAGTCTATACCAGGGGGACACTGAAGCTTTCTTT. It encodes CASSLYQGDTEAFF.